The 21 T cell receptor beta chains presented below share a single source sample, sequenced in a study of cytomegalovirus exposure and HLA in healthy donors. 13 Jbeta primers and 60 Vbeta primers were used for the PCR. TCRdb keeps only in-frame clones here, not all; method: immunoSEQ multiplex PCR. The sample gives over 120,000 clones, around 80% of which show up once; more than 9.5% is in the top ten. What was sequenced was PBMCs. All receptors derive from a woman in her fifties or sixties in good health and CMV-seropositive.

The J gene is TRBJ2-2, the V gene TRBV15, with D tentatively TRBD2 (6 bases). The CDR3 totals 14 residues. The ends were cut back, 8 bases at V and 2 bases at J, with 12 bases in the middle. The germline CDR1 and CDR2 sequences are LNHNV and YYDKDF (reference sequence). The CDR3: CATSRETNTGELFF. CDR3 nucleotide sequence: TGTGCCACCTCCCGGGAGACCAACACCGGGGAGCTGTTTTTT.

The CDR3 DNA sequence: TGTGCCTGGAGTTCCGGACAGGTTATCTACGAGCAGTACTTC. It encodes CAWSSGQVIYEQYF. This rearrangement joins TRBV30 to TRBJ2-5; 7 positions match TRBD1. The end of the DNA aligns better with TRBJ2-7, so the J call may be wrong. The CDR3 has 14 amino acids. The germline V gene encodes CDR1 GTSNPN and CDR2 SVGIG (reference sequence).

In its sample, this clone was seen a few times. This chain links TRBV25-1 with TRBJ1-4, with D hard to call. V shed 1 base and J shed 4 bases, with 13 bases lying between them. This CDR3 is built from 16 residues. The germline CDR1 and CDR2 sequences are MGHDK and SYGVNS. Here the CDR3 DNA reads TGTGCCAGCAGTGAATCGGCGGAGAACTTTAATGAAAAACTGTTTTTT. Translation: CASSESAENFNEKLFF. The whole variable domain, remainder taken from reference TRBV25-1 and TRBJ1-4, is EADIYQTPRYLVIGTGKKITLECSQTMGHDKMYWYQQDPGMELHLIHYSYGVNSTEKGDLSSESTVSRIRTEHFPLTLESARPSHTSQYLCASSESAENFNEKLFFGSGTQLSVL.

The chain combines TRBV20-1 with TRBJ2-7; D gene unclear. Germline-derived CDR1 and CDR2 are DFQATT and SNEGSKA (reference sequence). The CDR3 covers 11 residues. Trimming cost V 0 bases and J 2 bases, with 2 bases left between them. The CDR3 nucleotides read TGCAGTGCTAGAGATACCTACGAGCAGTACTTC. Encoded protein: CSARDTYEQYF.

The chain combines TRBV28 with TRBJ2-5; 7 bases are shared with TRBD2. CDR3 size: 15 residues. V shed 6 bases, J shed 4 bases, and the junction held 11 bases outside the gene matches. CDR1 is MDHEN and CDR2 is SYDVKM in the germline V gene. CDR3 protein: CASSPPRGRGETQYF. The CDR3 DNA follows: TGTGCCAGCAGCCCCCCGCGCGGGAGAGGAGAGACCCAGTACTTC.

This clone showed up just a few times. The chain joins TRBV7-2 to TRBJ2-7; no firm D call. This CDR3 has 13 residues. Germline CDR1 reads SGHTA; CDR2 reads FQGNSA. Deletions cut 4 bases from V and 4 bases from J, with 11 bases between. The CDR3 DNA is TGTGCCAGCAGCTCAAATCCCGGGTACGAGCAGTACTTC. Residues: CASSSNPGYEQYF. Based on the CDR3 plus reference TRBV7-2 and TRBJ2-7, the full variable domain is GAGVSQSPSNKVTEKGKDVELRCDPISGHTALYWYRQSLGQGLEFLIYFQGNSAPDKSGLPSDRFSAERTGGSVSTLTIQRTQQEDSAVYLCASSSNPGYEQYFGPGTRLTVT.

V usage is TRBV7-9 and J usage is TRBJ2-7; 7 bases line up with TRBD1. Trimming at V came to 4 bases and at J to 4 bases, leaving 10 bases not matched to a gene. The germline V gene encodes CDR1 SEHNR and CDR2 FQNEAQ (reference sequence). The CDR3 has 15 residues. Here the CDR3 reads CASSSLPGTEYEQYF. In DNA form, the CDR3 reads TGTGCCAGCAGCTCTTTACCCGGGACAGAATACGAGCAGTACTTC. The full variable domain, rest sourced from reference TRBV7-9 and TRBJ2-7, is DTGVSQNPRHKITKRGQNVTFRCDPISEHNRLYWYRQTLGQGPEFLTYFQNEAQLEKSRLLSDRFSAERPKGSFSTLEIQRTEQGDSAMYLCASSSLPGTEYEQYFGPGTRLTVT.

V gene TRBV4-2 combines with J gene TRBJ1-1, with TRBD1 matching over 7 bases. The germline V gene encodes CDR1 LGHNA and CDR2 YNFKEQ. V shed 1 base, J shed 4 bases, and the junction held 9 bases outside the gene matches. The CDR3 consists of 16 residues. The CDR3 is CASSQAIATGITEAFF. The CDR3 DNA is TGTGCCAGCAGCCAAGCTATCGCGACAGGGATCACTGAAGCTTTCTTT.

This clone appeared once. The chain links TRBV18 to TRBJ2-2, with 11 bases lining up with TRBD2. The CDR3 consists of 17 residues. V shed 3 bases and J 1 base; nucleotides not matched to a gene: 4. Germline assignment: CDR1 KGHSH and CDR2 LQKENI. For the CDR3, the DNA is TGTGCCAGCTCACCGGGACTAGCGGTTTTGAACACCGGGGAGCTGTTTTTT. Amino acid sequence: CASSPGLAVLNTGELFF.

A few counts support this clone. V gene TRBV7-2 combines with J gene TRBJ1-1, with 8 bases identical to TRBD1. Germline CDR1 is SGHTA and CDR2 is FQGNSA. The CDR3 length is 13 residues. Trimming removed 7 bases from V and 7 bases from J; junction bases left unmatched: 8. CDR3: CASIEGQGLEAFF. CDR3 DNA sequence: TGTGCCAGCATAGAAGGACAGGGACTTGAAGCTTTCTTT.

In nucleotides, the CDR3 is TGTGCCTGGAACGCGGGCTATAATTCACCCCTCCACTTT. Amino acid sequence: CAWNAGYNSPLHF. The chain has TRBV30 and TRBJ1-6; D remains ambiguous. This CDR3 comprises 13 residues. V lost 4 bases to trimming and J lost 3 bases, with 7 bases between them. The V gene's germline CDR1 is GTSNPN and CDR2 SVGIG (reference sequence).

This clone was counted a single time. CDR3 protein: CASGRVSTNEKLFF. In DNA, the CDR3 is TGTGCCAGCGGCCGGGTTTCAACTAATGAAAAACTGTTTTTT. The rearrangement joins TRBV28 to TRBJ1-4; D remains unclear. V shed 8 bases and J shed 0 bases, with 10 bases lying between them. Germline CDR1 MDHEN, CDR2 SYDVKM. This CDR3 is built from 14 residues.

V gene TRBV28 combines with J gene TRBJ2-1; 8 bases are a match to TRBD2. This CDR3 contains 16 residues. The V and J ends lost 1 base and 7 bases, in that order; junction bases with no gene match: 9. Germline V gene sequence: CDR1 MDHEN, CDR2 SYDVKM. Here the CDR3 DNA reads TGTGCCAGCAGTTTATATCTAAGCGGGAGAACGAATGAGCAGTTCTTC. Amino acids: CASSLYLSGRTNEQFF. The variable domain in full, completed from reference TRBV28 and TRBJ2-1, reads DVKVTQSSRYLVKRTGEKVFLECVQDMDHENMFWYRQDPGLGLRLIYFSYDVKMKEKGDIPEGYSVSREKKERFSLILESASTNQTSMYLCASSLYLSGRTNEQFFGPGTRLTVL.

The chain recombines TRBV5-6 with TRBJ2-7, with D tentatively TRBD2 (6 bases). Germline assignment: CDR1 SGHDT and CDR2 YYEEEE. The CDR3 sequence is 16 residues long. V was trimmed by 7 bases and J by 2 bases, leaving 22 bases between them. The CDR3 coding sequence is TGTGCCAGCGGGCAGGGCCCAGGAGTAGCGGCCTACGAGCAGTACTTC. Translating it yields CASGQGPGVAAYEQYF.

This clone was counted only a few times. The chain carries TRBV6-5 and TRBJ2-7; 10 bases map to TRBD2. The CDR3 contains 14 residues. Germline V lookup: CDR1 MNHEY, CDR2 SVGAGI. J lost 4 bases, V lost 6 bases, and 6 bases had no gene match. Here the CDR3 DNA reads TGTGCCAGCAGAGCTAGCGGGAGAAGATACGAGCAGTACTTC. Its protein is CASRASGRRYEQYF.

The chain recombines TRBV4-3 with TRBJ1-5, with 10 bases fitting TRBD1. There are 18 residues in the CDR3. Trimming at V came to 0 bases and at J to 3 bases, leaving 8 bases not matched to a gene. The germline V gene encodes CDR1 LGHNA and CDR2 YSLEER. CDR3 in DNA: TGCGCCAGCAGCCAAGATCTGACAGGGGGCGGAAACAATCAGCCCCAGCATTTT. It is translated as CASSQDLTGGGNNQPQHF.

V gene TRBV5-4 combines with J gene TRBJ2-7, with unresolved D. The CDR3 length is 11 residues. Between the trimmed V and J ends, which lost 1 base and 6 bases, there was a span of 5 bases. The germline gives CDR1 SGHNT, CDR2 YYREEE (reference sequence). The CDR3 nucleotides are TGTGCCAGCAGCTTGAACTCCGAGCAGTACTTC. Amino acid sequence: CASSLNSEQYF.

V and J are TRBV5-6 and TRBJ2-1; 9 bases are a match to TRBD1. The CDR3 is 13 residues long. Germline CDR1 reads SGHDT; CDR2 reads YYEEEE. V trimming: 4 bases; J trimming: 4 bases; junction bases outside the gene matches: 0. The CDR3 loop is CASSDRGYNEQFF. The DNA for the CDR3 is TGTGCCAGCAGCGACAGGGGGTACAATGAGCAGTTCTTC.

The J gene is TRBJ2-2, the V gene TRBV19, with D perhaps TRBD1 (5 bases). Germline loops: CDR1 LNHDA, CDR2 SQIVND (reference sequence). The CDR3 contains 12 residues. V dropped 5 bases and J dropped 6 bases, with 7 bases sitting between them. The CDR3 loop reads CASSVRAGELFF. The CDR3 DNA is TGTGCCAGTAGTGTCAGGGCCGGGGAGCTGTTTTTT.

The rearrangement joins TRBV11-3 to TRBJ2-5; the match to TRBD1 covers 8 bases. Losses at the gene ends were 1 base for V and 11 bases for J; bases not matched to a gene: 12. CDR1 is SGHNT, CDR2 YENEEA, per germline. The CDR3 totals 15 residues. Here the CDR3 reads CASSLARDRLGEQYF. The CDR3, as DNA: TGTGCCAGCAGCTTAGCCCGGGACAGGTTGGGAGAGCAGTACTTC. Based on the CDR3 plus reference TRBV11-3 and TRBJ2-5, the full variable domain is EAGVVQSPRYKIIEKKQPVAFWCNPISGHNTLYWYLQNLGQGPELLIRYENEEAVDDSQLPKDRFSAERLKGVDSTLKIQPAELGDSAVYLCASSLARDRLGEQYFGPGTRLLVL.

This clone was detected once. The chain carries TRBV28 and TRBJ2-1, with 9 bases fitting TRBD2. Germline V lookup: CDR1 MDHEN, CDR2 SYDVKM. The V segment lost 8 bases and the J segment 0 bases; nucleotides outside the gene matches: 11. The length of the CDR3 is 17 residues. CDR3 nucleotide sequence: TGTGCCAGCGCCGGGACTAGCCCTTCGAGCTCCTACAATGAGCAGTTCTTC. This gives the protein CASAGTSPSSSYNEQFF. Looking up the rest from reference TRBV28 and TRBJ2-1 gives the full variable domain: DVKVTQSSRYLVKRTGEKVFLECVQDMDHENMFWYRQDPGLGLRLIYFSYDVKMKEKGDIPEGYSVSREKKERFSLILESASTNQTSMYLCASAGTSPSSSYNEQFFGPGTRLTVL.